One T cell receptor (beta chain) is described in this entry. Its cognate antigen is unknown. This record belongs to a study of OX40 agonist ivuxolimab in advanced cancers. The wider study: Prior checkpoint blockade (anti-PD-1, anti-PD-L1 or anti-CTLA-4) was permitted; approximately 41% had it. Findings and caveats of the study: There were, on average, more expanded clones in CD8+ T cells than in CD4+. In the 0.1-3.0 mg/kg groups, partial responders showed among the lowest expansion.

Peripheral blood came from all dose cohorts at three timepoints. V was pared by 0 bases and J by 4 bases, with 6 bases of the junction left unmatched. Germline V CDR1 and CDR2: SEHNR, FQNEAQ (reference sequence). CDR3 length: 16 residues. This table comes from immunoSEQ multiplex PCR, and its TCRdb copy is limited to in-frame clones, with some not included. The sample consists of roughly 60,000 clones, about 87% of them appearing once. This chain connects TRBV7-9 to TRBJ2-3, with TRBD2 matching over 8 bases. This receptor was taken from an adult with an advanced solid tumor such as melanoma, head and neck, liver or kidney cancer. The input for sequencing was CD4+ or CD8+ T cells sorted from blood, taken in a trial of the OX40 agonist ivuxolimab. CDR3 amino acids: CASSLARAGGPDTQYF. The CDR3 DNA follows: TGTGCCAGCAGCTTAGCGAGGGCGGGGGGACCAGATACGCAGTATTTT. Combining the CDR3 with reference TRBV7-9 and TRBJ2-3 gives the whole variable domain DTGVSQNPRHKITKRGQNVTFRCDPISEHNRLYWYRQTLGQGPEFLTYFQNEAQLEKSRLLSDRFSAERPKGSFSTLEIQRTEQGDSAMYLCASSLARAGGPDTQYFGPGTRLTVL.